These 25 T cell receptor beta chains share one sample of origin, sequenced in a study of blood T cell repertoires in COVID-19. Assay: immunoSEQ multiplex PCR; the TCRdb copy retains only in-frame clones and omits some. The repertoire consists of about 250,000 clones, with around 80% occurring once and the leading ten covering 5.5%. The specimen sequenced was peripheral blood. The receptors come from a human donor in a cohort sampled during active COVID-19.

The sample holds a few counts of this clone. The same CDR3 also results from other DNA sequences found in this sample. This chain links TRBV27 with TRBJ2-3, with TRBD1 matching over 7 bases. Germline loops: CDR1 MNHEY, CDR2 SMNVEV (reference sequence). The CDR3 has 15 amino acids. V lost 2 bases to trimming and J lost 0 bases; unmatched junction nucleotides: 2. The CDR3 nucleotides are TGTGCCAGCAGTTTAAGGGGACAGAGCACAGATACGCAGTATTTT. It encodes CASSLRGQSTDTQYF.

The rearrangement joins TRBV11-2 to TRBJ1-1, with a possible D match to TRBD1 (6 bases). The germline CDR1 and CDR2 sequences are SGHAT and FQNNGV. The V gene lost 1 base and the J gene lost 5 bases, with 17 bases spanning the gap. The CDR3 is 16 amino acids. The CDR3 region is CASSLVGGWESTEAFF. The CDR3, as DNA: TGTGCCAGCAGCTTAGTAGGGGGATGGGAGAGTACTGAAGCTTTCTTT.

The rearrangement links TRBV10-3 to TRBJ2-1, with D unclear. V lost 0 bases to trimming and J lost 6 bases, with 9 bases between them. The CDR3 sequence is 14 residues long. The germline CDR1 and CDR2 sequences are ENHRY and SYGVKD. CDR3 sequence: CAISESLVRNEQFF. The CDR3 DNA is TGTGCCATCAGTGAGTCGTTAGTTCGCAATGAGCAGTTCTTC.

This clone was seen more than once but under ten times. This chain links TRBV18 with TRBJ1-2, with 7 bases matching TRBD1. The V gene's germline CDR1 is KGHSH and CDR2 LQKENI. V lost 5 bases and J lost 4; bases outside the gene matches: 7. The CDR3 extends over 14 amino acids. The CDR3 region has the DNA TGTGCCAGCTCAGCAGGACAGGCGGTCTATGGCTACACCTTC. This encodes CASSAGQAVYGYTF.

The V and J genes are TRBV11-3 and TRBJ2-3; perhaps TRBD1 as D (6 bases). V lost 6 bases and J 5 bases, leaving 12 bases between the germline ends. The CDR3 runs 13 residues. Germline V gene sequence: CDR1 SGHNT, CDR2 YENEEA. The CDR3 spells CASSWKQGDTQYF. The CDR3 DNA reads TGTGCCAGCAGTTGGAAACAGGGAGATACGCAGTATTTT. The complete variable domain, with remaining parts taken from reference TRBV11-3 and TRBJ2-3, reads EAGVVQSPRYKIIEKKQPVAFWCNPISGHNTLYWYLQNLGQGPELLIRYENEEAVDDSQLPKDRFSAERLKGVDSTLKIQPAELGDSAVYLCASSWKQGDTQYFGPGTRLTVL.

The CDR3 DNA reads as TGTGCCAGCTCACCAGAGATTCAGGGGTATAATTCACCCCTCCACTTT. This gives the protein CASSPEIQGYNSPLHF. The chain links TRBV18 to TRBJ1-6; TRBD1 might be the D (6 bases). Germline values: CDR1 KGHSH, CDR2 LQKENI. The V end lost 2 bases, the J end lost 4 bases, and 12 bases lay between the germline ends. The CDR3 sequence is 16 residues long.

The chain employs TRBV24-1 and TRBJ2-3; maybe TRBD2 (6 bases). This CDR3 comprises 13 residues. The V gene's germline CDR1 is KGHDR and CDR2 SFDVKD. V gave up 2 bases and J gave up 6 bases, with 8 bases separating them. The DNA for the CDR3 is TGTGCCACCAGTGATTCCCTAGCGGATACGCAGTATTTT. Its translation is CATSDSLADTQYF.

This clone was seen just once. This chain uses TRBV7-2 with TRBJ2-6, with 9 bases aligning to TRBD1. The CDR3 totals 17 residues. V gave up 1 base and J gave up 4 bases; unmatched junction bases: 5. Germline V gives CDR1 SGHTA, CDR2 FQGNSA. The CDR3 coding sequence is TGTGCCAGCAGCTTAGGGACAGGGGCTTTCGGGGCCAACGTCCTGACTTTC. Translating gives CASSLGTGAFGANVLTF.

CDR3 sequence reads: CASSFGREGDTIYF. DNA for the CDR3: TGTGCCAGCAGCTTCGGCAGGGAGGGTGACACCATATATTTT. This chain uses TRBV3-1 (or the pseudogene TRBV3-2) with TRBJ1-3, with a weak D call TRBD1 (5 bases). The germline gives CDR1 LGHDT, CDR2 YNNKEL (reference sequence). This CDR3 is built from 14 residues. Deletions cut 5 bases from V and 8 bases from J, with 16 bases between.

The V call is TRBV7-3, the J call TRBJ2-7, with D possibly TRBD1 on 6 matching bases. The V gene lost 5 bases and the J gene lost 1 base, with 24 bases spanning the gap. Germline lookup yields CDR1 SGHTA and CDR2 FQGTGA. This CDR3 is 18 amino acids long. CDR3 DNA: TGTGCCAGCAGCCATTATGGCGGACAGAAAGATCCATCCTACGAGCAGTACTTC. Protein product: CASSHYGGQKDPSYEQYF.

This chain joins TRBV18 and TRBJ1-6; the D gene is possibly TRBD1 (5 bases). Germline loops: CDR1 KGHSH, CDR2 LQKENI. V lost 4 bases, J lost 7 bases, and 14 bases lay in between. CDR3 length: 15 residues. CDR3 region: CASSLTTESNSPLHF. CDR3 DNA: TGTGCCAGCTCACTCACGACAGAAAGCAATTCACCCCTCCACTTT. Drawing the rest from reference TRBV18 and TRBJ1-6, the complete variable domain is NAGVMQNPRHLVRRRGQEARLRCSPMKGHSHVYWYRQLPEEGLKFMVYLQKENIIDESGMPKERFSAEFPKEGPSILRIQQVVRGDSAAYFCASSLTTESNSPLHFGNGTRLTVT.

J is TRBJ2-1 and V is TRBV7-2; 7 bases align to TRBD1. The J segment lost 4 bases and the V segment lost 5 bases, leaving 11 bases of the junction unmatched. Germline V CDR1 and CDR2: SGHTA, FQGNSA. The CDR3 totals 16 residues. The chain's CDR3 is CASSASGTDLYNEQFF. In DNA, the CDR3 is TGTGCCAGCAGCGCATCCGGGACAGACCTTTACAATGAGCAGTTCTTC.

The chain employs TRBV5-1 and TRBJ2-5; D not resolved. CDR3 length: 14 residues. In germline, CDR1 is SGHRS, CDR2 YFSETQ. Trimming cost V 2 bases and J 0 bases, with 8 bases left between them. CDR3 in amino acids: CASSFRLYQETQYF. As DNA, the CDR3 is TGCGCCAGCAGCTTCAGGTTGTACCAAGAGACCCAGTACTTC. The variable domain in full, completed from reference TRBV5-1 and TRBJ2-5, reads KAGVTQTPRYLIKTRGQQVTLSCSPISGHRSVSWYQQTPGQGLQFLFEYFSETQRNKGNFPGRFSGRQFSNSRSEMNVSTLELGDSALYLCASSFRLYQETQYFGPGTRLLVL.

The chain has TRBV6-5 and TRBJ1-5; D might be TRBD1 (5 bases). This CDR3 region has 15 residues. With 0 bases removed from V and 1 base from J, the gap between germline ends came to 7 bases. The V gene's germline CDR1 is MNHEY and CDR2 SVGAGI. The DNA of the CDR3 is TGTGCCAGCAGTTACTCCAGGGTAAGCAATCAGCCCCAGCATTTT. It codes for CASSYSRVSNQPQHF.

This chain links TRBV5-4 with TRBJ2-6; 7 nucleotides line up with TRBD1. V shed 2 bases, J shed 4 bases, and the junction held 6 bases outside the gene matches. The CDR3 has 16 residues. Germline values: CDR1 SGHNT, CDR2 YYREEE (reference sequence). The CDR3, as DNA: TGTGCCAGCAGCTTAGGGGGCTTTCCCGGGGCCAACGTCCTGACTTTC. Translating gives CASSLGGFPGANVLTF.

The rearrangement joins TRBV1 to TRBJ2-7; the tabulated D call, TRBD2, remains unverified against the DNA. TRBV1 corresponds to a pseudogene. The CDR3 has 16 amino acids. The CDR3 DNA sequence: TGCACCAGCAGCACCCCCCCAGCGAATCCCTCCTACGAGCAGTACTTC. Amino acids: CTSSTPPANPSYEQYF.

This chain connects TRBV7-6 to TRBJ2-7; D may be TRBD1 (5 bases). Germline lookup yields CDR1 SGHVS and CDR2 FNYEAQ. Trimming left V 5 bases short and J 3 bases short, with 11 bases between. This CDR3 contains 13 residues. The CDR3 nucleotides are TGTGCCAGCAGCCCCCCCCAGGGCTACGAGCAGTACTTC. It specifies CASSPPQGYEQYF.

The chain links TRBV9 to TRBJ1-1, with D possibly matching TRBD1 (5 bases). Germline assignment: CDR1 SGDLS and CDR2 YYNGEE. Trimming pared 4 bases from V and 3 bases from J, leaving 16 bases between. This CDR3 has 15 amino acids. Written as DNA, the CDR3 is TGTGCCAGCAGCACAAGCGGGACCTTCGACACTGAAGCTTTCTTT. Protein: CASSTSGTFDTEAFF.

The V and J genes are TRBV19 and TRBJ2-7, with 7 bases fitting TRBD2. J was trimmed by 1 base and V by 11 bases; bases with no gene match: 8. The CDR3 has 13 residues. The V gene's germline CDR1 is LNHDA and CDR2 SQIVND (reference sequence). The CDR3 loop reads CAVSSGLSYEQYF. The CDR3 DNA reads as TGTGCCGTCTCTAGCGGATTATCCTACGAGCAGTACTTC.

This clone was observed a few times. This chain uses TRBV9 with TRBJ1-3; 7 bases match TRBD1. The germline V gene has CDR1 SGDLS and CDR2 YYNGEE. V was clipped by 4 bases and J by 4 bases; unmatched bases: 5. CDR3 length equals 14 residues. CDR3 DNA: TGTGCCAGCAGCCCCTTGGACAGGGGAAACACCATATATTTT. Protein product: CASSPLDRGNTIYF.

CDR3 loop: CASSRMIGTSGAQETQYF. The CDR3 DNA reads TGCGCCAGCAGCCGTATGATTGGGACTAGCGGAGCCCAAGAGACCCAGTACTTC. The chain employs TRBV4-1 and TRBJ2-5, with 11 bases identical to TRBD2. CDR1 is MGHRA and CDR2 is YSYEKL in the germline V gene. The ends lost 4 bases at V and 1 base at J; junction bases unmatched: 11. The CDR3 sequence is 18 residues long.

The CDR3 sequence: CASSRGASSTDTQYF. CDR3 sequence (DNA): TGTGCCTCCTCACGCGGGGCTTCTAGCACAGATACGCAGTATTTT. This chain links TRBV11-2 with TRBJ2-3; D is perhaps TRBD2 (6 bases). The CDR3 length is 15 residues. V was shortened by 11 bases and J by 0 bases, with 18 bases between the two germline ends. The germline V gene has CDR1 SGHAT and CDR2 FQNNGV.

This clone appeared once. The junction departs from germline at one end; a sequencing error may be responsible. The chain joins TRBV24-1 to TRBJ2-7; TRBD2 matches at 8 bases. CDR1 and CDR2 from the germline V gene are KGHDR and SFDVKD. The CDR3 is 10 residues long. This chain's CDR3 is CATSEGIAGF. The DNA for the CDR3 is TGTGCCACCAGTGAGGGAATAGCGGGGTTC.

V usage is TRBV24-1 and J usage is TRBJ2-5; 11 bases are a match to TRBD2. The CDR3 covers 17 residues. Germline assignment: CDR1 KGHDR and CDR2 SFDVKD. The V segment lost 2 bases and the J segment 2 bases; nucleotides outside the gene matches: 6. The CDR3: CATSDSPGLAEQETQYF. CDR3 coding DNA: TGTGCCACCAGTGATTCTCCGGGACTAGCGGAACAAGAGACCCAGTACTTC.

The V gene is TRBV9, the J gene TRBJ1-2; D may be TRBD1 (5 bases). V gave up 1 base and J gave up 8 bases, with 12 bases separating them. Germline V gives CDR1 SGDLS, CDR2 YYNGEE. The CDR3 sequence is 13 residues long. The CDR3 nucleotides read TGTGCCAGCAGCGTAACCCAGGGCGAGGGCTACACCTTC. Translation gives CASSVTQGEGYTF. The full variable domain, with the rest looked up from reference TRBV9 and TRBJ1-2, is DSGVTQTPKHLITATGQRVTLRCSPRSGDLSVYWYQQSLDQGLQFLIQYYNGEERAKGNILERFSAQQFPDLHSELNLSSLELGDSALYFCASSVTQGEGYTFGSGTRLTVV.